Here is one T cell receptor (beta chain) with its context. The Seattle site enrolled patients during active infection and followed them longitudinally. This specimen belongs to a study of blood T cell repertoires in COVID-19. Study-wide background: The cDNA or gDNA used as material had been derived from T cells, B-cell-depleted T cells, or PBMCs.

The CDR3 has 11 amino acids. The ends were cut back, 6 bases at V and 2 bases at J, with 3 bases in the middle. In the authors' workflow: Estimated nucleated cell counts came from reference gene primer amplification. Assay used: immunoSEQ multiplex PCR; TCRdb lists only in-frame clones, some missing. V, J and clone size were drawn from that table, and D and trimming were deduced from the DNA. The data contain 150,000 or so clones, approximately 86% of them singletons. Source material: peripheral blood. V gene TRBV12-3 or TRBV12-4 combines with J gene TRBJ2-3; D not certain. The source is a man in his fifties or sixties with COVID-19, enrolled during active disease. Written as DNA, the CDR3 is TGTGCCAGCAGACACACAGATACGCAGTATTTT. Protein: CASRHTDTQYF.